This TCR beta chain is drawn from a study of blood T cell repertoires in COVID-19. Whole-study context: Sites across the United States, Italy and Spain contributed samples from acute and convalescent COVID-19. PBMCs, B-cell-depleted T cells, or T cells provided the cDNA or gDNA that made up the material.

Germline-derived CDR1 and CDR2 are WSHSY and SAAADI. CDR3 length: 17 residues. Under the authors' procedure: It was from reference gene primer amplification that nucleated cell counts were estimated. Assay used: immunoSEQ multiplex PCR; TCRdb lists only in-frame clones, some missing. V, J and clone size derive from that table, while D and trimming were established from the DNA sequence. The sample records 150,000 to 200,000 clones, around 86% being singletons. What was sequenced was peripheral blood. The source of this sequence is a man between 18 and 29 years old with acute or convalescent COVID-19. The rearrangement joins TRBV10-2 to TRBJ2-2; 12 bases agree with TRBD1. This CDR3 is CASSGQGARMNTGELFF. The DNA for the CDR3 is TGCGCTAGTTCGGGACAGGGGGCGAGGATGAACACCGGGGAGCTGTTTTTT.